The TCR beta chain under discussion was sequenced for a study of OX40 agonist ivuxolimab in advanced cancers. Notes on the study in general: Among T cells, CD8+ cells averaged more expanded clones than CD4+ cells. The study found among the lowest clonal expansion in partial responders at 0.1-3.0 mg/kg. Some nonresponders likewise displayed low normalized T-cell clonal expansion.

Peripheral blood came from all dose cohorts at three timepoints. For this clone: Its antigen is unknown.

Assay used: immunoSEQ multiplex PCR; TCRdb lists only in-frame clones, some missing. The repertoire holds 65,000 to 85,000 clones, with approximately 85% as singletons. Germline values: CDR1 MNHNY, CDR2 SVGAGI (reference sequence). The CDR3 is made up of 15 amino acids. The V gene end was trimmed by 6 bases and the J gene end by 6 bases; junction bases not matched to a gene: 11. The TCR comes from an adult with an advanced solid tumor such as melanoma, head and neck, liver or kidney cancer. The V and J genes are TRBV6-6 and TRBJ1-5, with 7 bases matching TRBD1. This sample comprised CD4+ or CD8+ T cells sorted from blood, obtained in a trial of the OX40 agonist ivuxolimab. The CDR3 here is CASRTRDSLGQPQHF. The CDR3 bases are TGTGCCAGCAGGACTCGGGACAGTCTTGGTCAGCCCCAGCATTTT.